Shown below are 3 T cell receptor beta chains from a single sample sequenced in a study of blood T cell repertoires in COVID-19. Generated by immunoSEQ multiplex PCR, the TCRdb table keeps only in-frame clones and is missing some. The data contain some 70,000 clones, 70% to 85% of them seen just once; the ten biggest clones take up roughly 15%. Sequencing was done on a sample of peripheral blood. All receptors derive from a man aged 50-60 years with COVID-19, enrolled during active disease.

The J gene is TRBJ2-1, the V gene TRBV14; 8 positions agree with TRBD1. V trimming: 10 bases; J trimming: 9 bases; junction bases outside the gene matches: 20. This CDR3 spans 16 amino acids. Germline-derived CDR1 and CDR2 are SGHDN and FVKESK. CDR3 amino acids: CATTSLDRGRNGEQFF. CDR3 DNA sequence: TGTGCCACCACCTCCCTTGACAGGGGAAGGAACGGTGAGCAGTTCTTC. The whole variable domain, filled in from reference TRBV14 and TRBJ2-1, reads EAGVTQFPSHSVIEKGQTVTLRCDPISGHDNLYWYRRVMGKEIKFLLHFVKESKQDESGMPNNRFLAERTGGTYSTLKVQPAELEDSGVYFCATTSLDRGRNGEQFFGPGTRLTVL.

V is TRBV4-1 and J is TRBJ2-7; 9 positions agree with TRBD1. Unmatched junction bases numbered 4, after V lost 4 bases and J lost 0 bases. Looked up from germline, CDR1 is MGHRA and CDR2 is YSYEKL. This CDR3 contains 15 residues. CDR3 coding DNA: TGCGCCAGCAGCCCAGGACAGGGGAGCTCCTACGAGCAGTACTTC. Translated: CASSPGQGSSYEQYF.

CDR3 protein: CASSQGLIGELNTEAFF. CDR3 sequence (DNA): TGTGCCAGCAGCCAAGGATTGATCGGGGAGTTGAACACTGAAGCTTTCTTT. The J gene is TRBJ1-1, the V gene TRBV14; D unresolved. Germline V gives CDR1 SGHDN, CDR2 FVKESK. The CDR3 length is 17 residues. With 1 base removed from V and 0 bases from J, the gap between germline ends came to 15 bases.